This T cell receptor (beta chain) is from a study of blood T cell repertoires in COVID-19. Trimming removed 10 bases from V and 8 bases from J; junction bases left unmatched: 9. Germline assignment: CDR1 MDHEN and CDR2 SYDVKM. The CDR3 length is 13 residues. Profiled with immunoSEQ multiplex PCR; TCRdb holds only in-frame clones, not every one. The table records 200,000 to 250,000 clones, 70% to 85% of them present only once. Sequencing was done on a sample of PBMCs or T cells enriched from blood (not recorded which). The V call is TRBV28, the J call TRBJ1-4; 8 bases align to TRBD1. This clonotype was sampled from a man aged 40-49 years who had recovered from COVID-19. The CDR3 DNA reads TGTGCCATCGGACAGGGTGGGCGGGAAAAACTGTTTTTT. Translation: CAIGQGGREKLFF.